This record concerns one T cell receptor (beta chain) sequence. This CDR3 contains 16 residues. In germline, CDR1 is SNHLY, CDR2 FYNNEI. Trimming left V 4 bases short and J 1 base short, with 13 bases between. Repertoires were generated with immunoSEQ multiplex PCR, while TCRdb's copy carries only in-frame clones and drops some. In the table there are 200,000 to 250,000 clones, about 86% of which are singletons. This sample stems from a study of blood T cell repertoires in COVID-19. Study context: Sample material is recorded as cDNA or gDNA derived from T cells, B-cell-depleted T cells, or PBMCs.

Sequenced input: peripheral blood. This receptor was obtained from a woman in her thirties who had recovered from COVID-19. The chain links TRBV2 to TRBJ1-4; D unclear. CDR3 sequence (DNA): TGTGCCAGCAGTGGGACCGGGGTGAGAACTAATGAAAAACTGTTTTTT. Amino acids: CASSGTGVRTNEKLFF.